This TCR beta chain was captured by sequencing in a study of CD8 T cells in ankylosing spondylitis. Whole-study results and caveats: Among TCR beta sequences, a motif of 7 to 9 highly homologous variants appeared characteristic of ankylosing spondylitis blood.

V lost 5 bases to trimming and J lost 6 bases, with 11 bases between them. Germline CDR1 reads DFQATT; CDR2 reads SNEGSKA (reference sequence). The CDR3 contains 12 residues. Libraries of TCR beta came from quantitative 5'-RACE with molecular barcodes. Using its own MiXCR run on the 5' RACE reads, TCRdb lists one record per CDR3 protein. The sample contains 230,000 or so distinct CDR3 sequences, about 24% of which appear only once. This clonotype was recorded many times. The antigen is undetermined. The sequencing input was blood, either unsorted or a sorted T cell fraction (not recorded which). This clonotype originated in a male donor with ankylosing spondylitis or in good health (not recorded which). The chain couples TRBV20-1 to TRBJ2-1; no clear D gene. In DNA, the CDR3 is TGCAGTGCTGCCTCCCGCCTCAATGAGCAGTTCTTC. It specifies CSAASRLNEQFF.